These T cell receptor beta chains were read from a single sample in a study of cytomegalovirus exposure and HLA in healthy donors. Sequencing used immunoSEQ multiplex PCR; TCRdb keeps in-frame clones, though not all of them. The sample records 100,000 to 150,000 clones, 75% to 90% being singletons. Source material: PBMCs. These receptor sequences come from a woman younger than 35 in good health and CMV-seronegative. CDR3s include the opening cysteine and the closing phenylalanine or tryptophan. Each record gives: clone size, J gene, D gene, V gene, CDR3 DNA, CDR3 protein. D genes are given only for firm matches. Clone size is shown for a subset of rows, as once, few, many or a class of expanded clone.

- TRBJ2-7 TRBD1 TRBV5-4 TGTGCCAGCAGCTTGGCGGGGACAGCAAGAGAGCAGTACTTC CASSLAGTAREQYF
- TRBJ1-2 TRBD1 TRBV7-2 TGTGCCAGCAGCTTTCCGGGACAGAGCTTCTATGGCTACACCTTC CASSFPGQSFYGYTF
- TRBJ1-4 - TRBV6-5 TGTGCCAGCAGTTACTCCAGAAATGAAAAACTGTTTTTT CASSYSRNEKLFF
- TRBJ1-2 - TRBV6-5 TGTGCCAGCAGTTTTCTGGGGGGAGGCTACACCTTC CASSFLGGGYTF
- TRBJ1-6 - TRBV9 TGTGCCAGCAGCGTAGCCACTATTAATTCACCCCTCCACTTT CASSVATINSPLHF
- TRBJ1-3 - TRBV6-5 TGTGCCAGCAGTGAAACAGGCTCTGGAAACACCATATATTTT CASSETGSGNTIYF
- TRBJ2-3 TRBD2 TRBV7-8 TGTGCCAGCAGCCAAAGACTAGCGGGGGGTTACACAGATACGCAGTATTTT CASSQRLAGGYTDTQYF
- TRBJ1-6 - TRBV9 TGTGCCAGCAGCGCTAGCTCCTATAATTCACCCCTCCACTTT CASSASSYNSPLHF
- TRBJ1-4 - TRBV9 TGTGCCAGCAGCGCCCTCGGGACAATAGATGAAAAACTGTTTTTT CASSALGTIDEKLFF
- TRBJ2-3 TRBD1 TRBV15 TGTGCCACCAGCAGAGGTGAGGGACAGAGCACAGATACGCAGTATTTT CATSRGEGQSTDTQYF
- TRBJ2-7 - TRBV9 TGTGCCAGCAGTTCCGGAGGGCCTTTTTACTCCTACGAGCAGTACTTC CASSSGGPFYSYEQYF
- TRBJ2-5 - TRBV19 TGTGCCAGTAGCTGGGGCGGGGCCCAAGAGACCCAGTACTTC CASSWGGAQETQYF
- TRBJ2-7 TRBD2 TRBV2 TGTGCCAGCAGTGGGGAGGGGCCACTACTCTACGAGCAGTACTTC CASSGEGPLLYEQYF
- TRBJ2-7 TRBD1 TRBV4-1 TGCGCCAGCAGCCACCTCGGACAGGGGGCATACGAGCAGTACTTC CASSHLGQGAYEQYF
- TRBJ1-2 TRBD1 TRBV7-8 TGTGCCAGCAGCTTAGTAATGGGGACAGGAGAACACTATGGCTACACCTTC CASSLVMGTGEHYGYTF
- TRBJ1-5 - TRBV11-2 TGTGCCAGCAGCTTAGGGCAGGGAAGCAATCAGCCCCAGCATTTT CASSLGQGSNQPQHF
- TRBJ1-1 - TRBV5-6 TGTGCCAGCAGCTTGGTGGGGAGCACTGAAGCTTTCTTT CASSLVGSTEAFF
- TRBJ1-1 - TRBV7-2 TGTGCCAGCAGGAAAAACATGAACACTGAAGCTTTCTTT CASRKNMNTEAFF
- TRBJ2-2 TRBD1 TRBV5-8 TGTGCCAGCAGCTGGGAGACAGGGGGTCCCAACACCGGGGAGCTGTTTTTT CASSWETGGPNTGELFF
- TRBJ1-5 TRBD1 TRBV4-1 TGCGCCAGCAGCCAAAAAGGGGAACAGGGGGGCAATCAGCCCCAGCATTTT CASSQKGEQGGNQPQHF
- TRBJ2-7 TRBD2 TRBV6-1 TGTGCCAGCAGCGGGGTGGGGGAGGGGTCTTGGGAGCAGTACTTC CASSGVGEGSWEQYF
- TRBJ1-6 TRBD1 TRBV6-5 TGTGCCAGCAGTTACGACCCACAGGGGGGTTCACCCCTCCACTTT CASSYDPQGGSPLHF
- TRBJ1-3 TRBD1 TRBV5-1 TGCGCCAGCAGCACTGGGACAGGGACTGGAAACACCATATATTTT CASSTGTGTGNTIYF
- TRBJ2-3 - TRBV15 TGTGCCACCAGCAGGACTGGTGCAGATACGCAGTATTTT CATSRTGADTQYF
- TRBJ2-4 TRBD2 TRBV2 TGTGCCAGCACCAATCTGCGGGAGCAGTACTTC CASTNLREQYF
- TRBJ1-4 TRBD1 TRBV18 TGTGCCAGCTCAGTAGGGACAGGGAATGAAAAACTGTTTTTT CASSVGTGNEKLFF
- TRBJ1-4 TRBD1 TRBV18 TGTGCCAGCTCACCGGCCGGGACAGGGAATGAAAAACTGTTTTTT CASSPAGTGNEKLFF
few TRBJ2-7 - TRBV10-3 TGTGCCATCAGTGAGTATTGGGGCGACTACGAGCAGTACTTC CAISEYWGDYEQYF
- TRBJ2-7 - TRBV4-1 TGCGCCAGCAGCCAAGATCCCAGGGCCCACGAGCAGTACTTC CASSQDPRAHEQYF
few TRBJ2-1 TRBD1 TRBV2 TGTGCCAACACAGGGGGCAAGTCCTACAATGAGCAGTTCTTC CANTGGKSYNEQFF
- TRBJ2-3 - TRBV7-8 TGTGCCAGCAGCTTCAAGCCGACAGAACGCGATACGCAGTATTTT CASSFKPTERDTQYF
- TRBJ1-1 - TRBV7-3 TGTGCCAGCAGCCAGGGGATGAACACTGAAGCTTTCTTT CASSQGMNTEAFF
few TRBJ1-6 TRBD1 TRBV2 TGTGCCAGCAGTGTGGGACAGCTCAATTCACCCCTCCACTTT CASSVGQLNSPLHF
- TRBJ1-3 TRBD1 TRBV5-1 TGCGCCAGCAGCTCACGACAGGGTGCGGACACCATATATTTT CASSSRQGADTIYF
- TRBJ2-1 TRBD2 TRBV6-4 TGTGCCAGCAGTGAGGTAGCGGGGGGATCCAATGAGCAGTTCTTC CASSEVAGGSNEQFF
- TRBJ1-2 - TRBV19 TGTGCCAGTACCTCATGGGGGCTCGGGACCTTATCTGGCTACACCTTC CASTSWGLGTLSGYTF
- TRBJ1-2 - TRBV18 TGTGCCAGCACTCAGGGCCAGCCTAACTATGGCTACACCTTC CASTQGQPNYGYTF
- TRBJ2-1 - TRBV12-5 TGTGCTAGTGGTTTGCAGGGCGGGGATGAGCAGTTCTTC CASGLQGGDEQFF
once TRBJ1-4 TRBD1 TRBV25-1 TGTGCCAGCAGTGAATCTCGAGGCAGGGGGCTCGAAAAACTGTTTTTT CASSESRGRGLEKLFF
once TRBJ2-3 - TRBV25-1 TGTGCCAGCAGTGCCTCTAGCACAGATACGCAGTATTTT CASSASSTDTQYF
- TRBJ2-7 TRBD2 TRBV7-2 TGTGCCAGCAGCTTCGGACTAGCGGGGGGCATCGCCTACGAGCAGTACTTC CASSFGLAGGIAYEQYF
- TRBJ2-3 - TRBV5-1 TGCGCCAGCAGCCGGCAACCCGGCGGGGCAGATACGCAGTATTTT CASSRQPGGADTQYF
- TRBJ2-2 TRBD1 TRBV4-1 TGCGCCAGCGGGCCTCAGGGGGCCGGGGAGCTGTTTTTT CASGPQGAGELFF
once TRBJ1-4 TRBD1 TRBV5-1 TGCGCCAGCAGCCTGGGACAGACTAATGAAAAACTGTTTTTT CASSLGQTNEKLFF
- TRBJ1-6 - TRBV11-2 TGTGCCAGCAGCCCTAGAGGGGGACCTGAAGTTTATCCCCTCCACTTT CASSPRGGPEVYPLHF
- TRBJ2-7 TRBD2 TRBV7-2 TGTGCCAGCAGCTTAGGGACTAGATTTGATCCCTATTCCTACGAGCAGTACTTC CASSLGTRFDPYSYEQYF
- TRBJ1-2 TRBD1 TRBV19 TGTGCCAGTAGTAGGGACAGGGGGTCGGGCTACACCTTC CASSRDRGSGYTF
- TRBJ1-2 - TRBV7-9 TGTGCCAGCAGCTTAGCTGAGTATGGCTACACCTTC CASSLAEYGYTF
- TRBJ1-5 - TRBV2 TGTGCCAGCAGTGTATCGCAGGGGACAAATCAGCCCCAGCATTTT CASSVSQGTNQPQHF
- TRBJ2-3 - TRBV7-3 TGTGCCAGCAGCCAAGGATTCGGTGGGGGCGCAGATACGCAGTATTTT CASSQGFGGGADTQYF
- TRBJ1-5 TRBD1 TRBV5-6 TGTGCCAGCAGCCGGACAGGGGCTCAGCCCCAGCATTTT CASSRTGAQPQHF
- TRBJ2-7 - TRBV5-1 TGCGCCAGCAGCCCGGACGGGGGTCTCGCTTACGAGCAGTACTTC CASSPDGGLAYEQYF
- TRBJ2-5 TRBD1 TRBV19 TGTGCCAGCAAACCACAGGGGCCACAAGAGACCCAGTACTTC CASKPQGPQETQYF